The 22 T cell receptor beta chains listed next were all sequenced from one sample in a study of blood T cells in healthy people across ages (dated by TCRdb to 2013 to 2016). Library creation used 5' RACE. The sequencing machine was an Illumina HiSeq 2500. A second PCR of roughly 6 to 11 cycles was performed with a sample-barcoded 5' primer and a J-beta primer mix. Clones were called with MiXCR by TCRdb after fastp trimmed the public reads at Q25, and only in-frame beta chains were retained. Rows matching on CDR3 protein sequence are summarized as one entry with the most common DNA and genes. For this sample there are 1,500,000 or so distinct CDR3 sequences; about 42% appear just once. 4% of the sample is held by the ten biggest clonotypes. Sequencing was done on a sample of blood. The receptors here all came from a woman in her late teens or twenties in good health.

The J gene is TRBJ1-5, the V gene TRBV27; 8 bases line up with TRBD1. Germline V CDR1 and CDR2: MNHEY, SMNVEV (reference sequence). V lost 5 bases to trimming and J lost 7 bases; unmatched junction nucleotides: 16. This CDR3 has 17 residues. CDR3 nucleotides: TGTGCCAGCAGTCCCGTGGGACAGGACACCCAAGCGCAGCCCCAGCATTTT. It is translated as CASSPVGQDTQAQPQHF.

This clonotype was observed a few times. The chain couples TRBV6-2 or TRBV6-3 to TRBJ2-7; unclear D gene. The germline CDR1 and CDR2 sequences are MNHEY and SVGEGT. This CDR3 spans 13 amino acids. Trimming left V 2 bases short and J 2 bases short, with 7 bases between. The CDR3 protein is CASSYASAYEQYF. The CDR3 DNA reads TGTGCCAGCAGTTACGCCAGCGCCTACGAGCAGTACTTC.

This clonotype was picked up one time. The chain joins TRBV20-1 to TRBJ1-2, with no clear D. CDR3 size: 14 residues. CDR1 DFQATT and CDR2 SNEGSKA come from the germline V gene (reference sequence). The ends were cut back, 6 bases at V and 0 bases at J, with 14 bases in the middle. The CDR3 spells CSATRETANYGYTF. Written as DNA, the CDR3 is TGCAGTGCAACCCGGGAGACTGCTAACTATGGCTACACCTTC.

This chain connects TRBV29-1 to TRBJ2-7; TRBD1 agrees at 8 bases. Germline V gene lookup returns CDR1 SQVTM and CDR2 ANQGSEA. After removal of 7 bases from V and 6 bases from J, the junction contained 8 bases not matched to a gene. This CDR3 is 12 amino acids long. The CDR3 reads CSAGQGHGEQYF. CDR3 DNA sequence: TGCAGCGCCGGACAGGGTCACGGCGAGCAGTACTTC.

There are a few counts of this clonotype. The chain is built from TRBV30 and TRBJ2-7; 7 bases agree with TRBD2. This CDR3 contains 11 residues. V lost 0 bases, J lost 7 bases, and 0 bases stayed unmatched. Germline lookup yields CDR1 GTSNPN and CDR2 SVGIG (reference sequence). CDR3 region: CAWSVAGEQYF. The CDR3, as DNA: TGTGCCTGGAGTGTAGCGGGGGAGCAGTACTTC.

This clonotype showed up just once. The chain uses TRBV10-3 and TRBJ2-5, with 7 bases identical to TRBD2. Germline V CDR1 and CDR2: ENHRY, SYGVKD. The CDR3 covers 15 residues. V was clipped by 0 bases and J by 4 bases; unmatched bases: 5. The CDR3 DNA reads TGTGCCATCAGTGAGTCGGGGGAGGGAACAGAGACCCAGTACTTC. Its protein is CAISESGEGTETQYF.

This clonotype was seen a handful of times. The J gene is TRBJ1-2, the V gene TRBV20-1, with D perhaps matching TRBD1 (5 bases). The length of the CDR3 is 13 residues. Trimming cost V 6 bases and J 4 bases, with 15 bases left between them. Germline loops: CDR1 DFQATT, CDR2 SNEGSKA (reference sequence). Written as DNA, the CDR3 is TGCAGTGCCGGGGCGACTACTAGCTATGGCTACACCTTC. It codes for CSAGATTSYGYTF.

The CDR3 region has the DNA TGTGCCAGCACTCCCAGGCCCGTGGGACTTTCCTACGAGCAGTACTTC. Its protein product is CASTPRPVGLSYEQYF. The J gene is TRBJ2-7, the V gene TRBV6-1; D perhaps matches TRBD2 (6 bases). V was trimmed by 7 bases and J by 1 base, leaving 20 bases between them. This CDR3 has 16 residues. Germline V gene lookup returns CDR1 MNHNS and CDR2 SASEGT.

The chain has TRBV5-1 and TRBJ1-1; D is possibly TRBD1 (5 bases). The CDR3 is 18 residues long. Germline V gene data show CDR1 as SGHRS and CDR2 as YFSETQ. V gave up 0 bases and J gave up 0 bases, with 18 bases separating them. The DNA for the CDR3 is TGCGCCAGCAGCTTGGCCCTTCGACAGTCGGGAATGAACACTGAAGCTTTCTTT. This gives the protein CASSLALRQSGMNTEAFF.

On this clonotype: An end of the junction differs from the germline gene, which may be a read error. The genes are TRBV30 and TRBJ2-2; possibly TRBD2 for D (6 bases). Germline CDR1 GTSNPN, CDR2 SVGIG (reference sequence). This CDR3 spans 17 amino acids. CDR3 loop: CAWRPGTAPSNIGELFF. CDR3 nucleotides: TGTGCCTGGAGGCCCGGGACTGCCCCTTCGAACATCGGGGAGCTGTTTTTT.

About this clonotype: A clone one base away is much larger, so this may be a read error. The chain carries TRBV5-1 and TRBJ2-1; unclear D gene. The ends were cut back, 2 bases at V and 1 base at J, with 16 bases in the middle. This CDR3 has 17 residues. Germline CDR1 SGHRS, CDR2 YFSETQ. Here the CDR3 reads CASSLGGGVNSYNEQFF. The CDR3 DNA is TGCGCCAGCAGCTTAGGCGGCGGCGTCAATTCCTACAATGAGCAGTTCTTC.

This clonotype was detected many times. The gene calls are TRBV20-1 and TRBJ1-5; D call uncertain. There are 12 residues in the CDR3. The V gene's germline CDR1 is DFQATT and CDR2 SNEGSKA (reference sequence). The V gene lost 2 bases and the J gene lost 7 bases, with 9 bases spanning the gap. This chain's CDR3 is CSARRVNQPQHF. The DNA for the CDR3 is TGCAGTGCTAGAAGGGTTAACCAGCCCCAGCATTTT.

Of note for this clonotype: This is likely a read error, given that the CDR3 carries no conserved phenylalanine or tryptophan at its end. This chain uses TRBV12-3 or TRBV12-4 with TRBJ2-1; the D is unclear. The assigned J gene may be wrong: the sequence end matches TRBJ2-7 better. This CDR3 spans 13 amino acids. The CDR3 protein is CASSPRRDNEQYS. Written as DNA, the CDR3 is TGTGCCAGCAGTCCCAGACGAGACAATGAGCAGTACTCC.

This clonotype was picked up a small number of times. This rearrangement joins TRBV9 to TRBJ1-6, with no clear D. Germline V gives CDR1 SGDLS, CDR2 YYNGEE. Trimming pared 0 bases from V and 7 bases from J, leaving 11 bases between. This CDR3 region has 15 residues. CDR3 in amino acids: CASSVAPGSNSPLHF. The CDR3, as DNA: TGTGCCAGCAGCGTAGCTCCAGGATCGAATTCACCCCTCCACTTT. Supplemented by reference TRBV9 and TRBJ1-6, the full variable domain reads DSGVTQTPKHLITATGQRVTLRCSPRSGDLSVYWYQQSLDQGLQFLIQYYNGEERAKGNILERFSAQQFPDLHSELNLSSLELGDSALYFCASSVAPGSNSPLHFGNGTRLTVT.

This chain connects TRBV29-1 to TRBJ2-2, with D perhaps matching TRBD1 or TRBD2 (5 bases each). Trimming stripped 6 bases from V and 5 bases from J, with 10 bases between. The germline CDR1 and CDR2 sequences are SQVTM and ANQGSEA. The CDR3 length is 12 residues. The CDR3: CSVTRETGELFF. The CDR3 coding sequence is TGCAGCGTCACCAGGGAGACCGGGGAGCTGTTTTTT.

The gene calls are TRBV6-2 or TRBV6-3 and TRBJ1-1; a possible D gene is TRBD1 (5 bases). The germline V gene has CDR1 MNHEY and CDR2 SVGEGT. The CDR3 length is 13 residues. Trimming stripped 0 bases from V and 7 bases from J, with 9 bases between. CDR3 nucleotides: TGTGCCAGCAGTTACTCGAGACAGAATGAAGCTTTCTTT. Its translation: CASSYSRQNEAFF.

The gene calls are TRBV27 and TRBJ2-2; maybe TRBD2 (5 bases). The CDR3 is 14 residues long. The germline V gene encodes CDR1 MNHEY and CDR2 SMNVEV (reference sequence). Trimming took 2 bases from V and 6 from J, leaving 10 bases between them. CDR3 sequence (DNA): TGTGCCAGCAGTTTAATGGAGGAGGCCGGGGAGCTGTTTTTT. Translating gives CASSLMEEAGELFF.

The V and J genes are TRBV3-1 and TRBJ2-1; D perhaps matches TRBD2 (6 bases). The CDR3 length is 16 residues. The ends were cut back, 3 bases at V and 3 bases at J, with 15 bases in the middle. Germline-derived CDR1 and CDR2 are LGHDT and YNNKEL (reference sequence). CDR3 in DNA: TGTGCCAGCAGCCACGGCGGGGTTCTTAGCTACAATGAGCAGTTCTTC. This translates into CASSHGGVLSYNEQFF.

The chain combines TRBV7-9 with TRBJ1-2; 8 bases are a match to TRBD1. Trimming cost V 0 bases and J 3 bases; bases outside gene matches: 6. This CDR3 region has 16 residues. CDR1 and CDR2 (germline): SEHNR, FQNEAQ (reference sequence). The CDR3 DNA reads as TGTGCCAGCAGCTTAGCCCTCAGGGGGCCAGACTATGGCTACACCTTC. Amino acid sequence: CASSLALRGPDYGYTF.

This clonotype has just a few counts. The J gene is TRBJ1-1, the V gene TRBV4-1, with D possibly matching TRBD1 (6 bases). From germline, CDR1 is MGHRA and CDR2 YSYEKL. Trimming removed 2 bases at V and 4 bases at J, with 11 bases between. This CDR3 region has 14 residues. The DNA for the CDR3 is TGCGCCAGCAGCCAAAGTGAGGGGGGCACTGAAGCTTTCTTT. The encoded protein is CASSQSEGGTEAFF.

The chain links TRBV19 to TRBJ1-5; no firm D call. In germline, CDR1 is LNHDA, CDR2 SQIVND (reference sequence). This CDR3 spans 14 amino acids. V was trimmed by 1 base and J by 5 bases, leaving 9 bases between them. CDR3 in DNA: TGTGCCAGTAGTATAGGACTGAAGGATCAGCCCCAGCATTTT. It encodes CASSIGLKDQPQHF.

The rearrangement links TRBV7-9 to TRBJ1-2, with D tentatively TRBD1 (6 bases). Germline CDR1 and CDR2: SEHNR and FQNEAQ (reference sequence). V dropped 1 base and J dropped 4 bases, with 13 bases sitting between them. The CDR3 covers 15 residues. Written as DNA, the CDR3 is TGTGCCAGCAGCTTAGATGCAGGGGCAGGCTATGGCTACACCTTC. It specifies CASSLDAGAGYGYTF.